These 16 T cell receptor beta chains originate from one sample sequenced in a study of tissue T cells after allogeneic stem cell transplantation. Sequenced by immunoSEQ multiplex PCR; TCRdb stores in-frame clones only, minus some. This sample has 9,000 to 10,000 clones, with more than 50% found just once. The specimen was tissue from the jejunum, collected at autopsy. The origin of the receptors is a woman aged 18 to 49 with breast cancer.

CDR3 amino acids: CAISPSDRDGLQTQYF. Here the CDR3 DNA reads TGTGCCATCAGCCCCTCGGACAGAGACGGTTTGCAGACCCAGTACTTC. This chain links TRBV10-3 with TRBJ2-5, with D tentatively TRBD1 (6 bases). Per the germline V gene, CDR1 is ENHRY and CDR2 is SYGVKD. Trimming stripped 6 bases from V and 6 bases from J, with 23 bases between. The CDR3 consists of 16 residues.

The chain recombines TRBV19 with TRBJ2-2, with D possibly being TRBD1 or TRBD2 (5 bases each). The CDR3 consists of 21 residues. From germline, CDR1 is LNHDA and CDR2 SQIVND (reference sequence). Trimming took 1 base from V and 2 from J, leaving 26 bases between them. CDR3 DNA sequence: TGTGCCAGTAGTATAGTGAGGGCCCCGAGGGGCGGGCCCATTAACACCGGGGAGCTGTTTTTT. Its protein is CASSIVRAPRGGPINTGELFF.

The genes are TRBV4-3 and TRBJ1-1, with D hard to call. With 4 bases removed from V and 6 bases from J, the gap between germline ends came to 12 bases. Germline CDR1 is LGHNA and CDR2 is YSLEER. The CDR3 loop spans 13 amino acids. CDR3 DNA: TGCGCCAGCAGCCGAAAGGATGGAGCTGAAGCTTTCTTT. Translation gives CASSRKDGAEAFF.

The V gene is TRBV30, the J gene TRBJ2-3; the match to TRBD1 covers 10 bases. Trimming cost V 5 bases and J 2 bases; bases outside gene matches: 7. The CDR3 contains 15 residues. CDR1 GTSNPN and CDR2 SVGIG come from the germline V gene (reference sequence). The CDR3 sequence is CAWDPRQGATDTQYF. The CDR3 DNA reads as TGTGCCTGGGACCCCAGACAGGGGGCCACAGATACGCAGTATTTT.

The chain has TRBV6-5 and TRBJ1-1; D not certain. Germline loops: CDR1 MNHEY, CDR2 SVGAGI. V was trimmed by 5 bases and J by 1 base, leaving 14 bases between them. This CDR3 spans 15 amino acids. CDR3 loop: CASSTWTGKNTEAFF. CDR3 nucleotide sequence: TGTGCCAGCAGTACCTGGACGGGGAAGAACACTGAAGCTTTCTTT.

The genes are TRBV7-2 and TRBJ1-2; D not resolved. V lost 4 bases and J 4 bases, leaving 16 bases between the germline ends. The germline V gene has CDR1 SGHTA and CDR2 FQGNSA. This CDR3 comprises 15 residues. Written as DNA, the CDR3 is TGTGCCAGCAGCTCAGGAGGTCGGAACCTCTATGGCTACACCTTC. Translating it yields CASSSGGRNLYGYTF.

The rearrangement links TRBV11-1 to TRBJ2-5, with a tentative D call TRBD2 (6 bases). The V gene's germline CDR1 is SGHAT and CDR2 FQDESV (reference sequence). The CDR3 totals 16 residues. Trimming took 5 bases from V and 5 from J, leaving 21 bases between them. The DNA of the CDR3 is TGTGCCAGCAGCCTACTAGCTGCAACCATGTGGGAGACCCAGTACTTC. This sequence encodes CASSLLAATMWETQYF.

CDR3 in amino acids: CAWKPGQGFRETQYF. The CDR3 nucleotides are TGTGCCTGGAAACCGGGACAGGGGTTTCGAGAGACCCAGTACTTC. V is TRBV30 and J is TRBJ2-5, with 10 nucleotides matching TRBD1. Germline assignment: CDR1 GTSNPN and CDR2 SVGIG (reference sequence). The CDR3 runs to 15 residues. V trimming: 4 bases; J trimming: 4 bases; junction bases outside the gene matches: 9.

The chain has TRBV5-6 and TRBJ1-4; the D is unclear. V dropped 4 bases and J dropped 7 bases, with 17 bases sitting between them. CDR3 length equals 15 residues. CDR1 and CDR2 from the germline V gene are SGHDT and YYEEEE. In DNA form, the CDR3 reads TGTGCCAGCAGCCTCGGACCGAAGCAAGTTGAAAAACTGTTTTTT. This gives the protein CASSLGPKQVEKLFF.

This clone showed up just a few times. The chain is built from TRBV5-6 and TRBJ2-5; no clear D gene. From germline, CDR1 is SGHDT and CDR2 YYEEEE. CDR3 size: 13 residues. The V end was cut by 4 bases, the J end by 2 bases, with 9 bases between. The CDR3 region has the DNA TGTGCCAGCAGCCAACGGGCGCAAGAGACCCAGTACTTC. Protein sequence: CASSQRAQETQYF.

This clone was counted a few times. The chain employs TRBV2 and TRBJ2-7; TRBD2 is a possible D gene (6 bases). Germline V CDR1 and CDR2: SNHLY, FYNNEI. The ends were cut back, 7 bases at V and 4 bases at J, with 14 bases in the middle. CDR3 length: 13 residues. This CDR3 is CASTRDPYYEQYF. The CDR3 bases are TGTGCCAGCACGCGGGACCCATATTACGAGCAGTACTTC. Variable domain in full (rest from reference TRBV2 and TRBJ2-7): EPEVTQTPSHQVTQMGQEVILRCVPISNHLYFYWYRQILGQKVEFLVSFYNNEISEKSEIFDDQFSVERPDGSNFTLKIRSTKLEDSAMYFCASTRDPYYEQYFGPGTRLTVT.

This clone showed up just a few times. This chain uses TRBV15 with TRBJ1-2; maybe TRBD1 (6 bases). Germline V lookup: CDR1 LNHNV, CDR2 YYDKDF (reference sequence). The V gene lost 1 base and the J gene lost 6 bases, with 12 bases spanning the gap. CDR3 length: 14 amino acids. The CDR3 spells CATSRGGGHHGYTF. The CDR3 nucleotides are TGTGCCACCAGCAGAGGGGGGGGGCACCATGGCTACACCTTC.

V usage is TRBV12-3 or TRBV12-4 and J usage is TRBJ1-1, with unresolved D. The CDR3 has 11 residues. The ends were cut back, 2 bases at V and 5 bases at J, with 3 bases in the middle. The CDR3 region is CASSLSTEAFF. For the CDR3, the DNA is TGTGCCAGCAGTTTATCTACTGAAGCTTTCTTT.

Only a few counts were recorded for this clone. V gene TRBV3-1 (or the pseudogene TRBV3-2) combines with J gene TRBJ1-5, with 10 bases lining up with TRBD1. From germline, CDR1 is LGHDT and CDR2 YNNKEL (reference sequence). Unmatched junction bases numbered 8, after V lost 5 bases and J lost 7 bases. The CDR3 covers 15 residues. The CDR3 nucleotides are TGTGCCAGCAGCGCACTCCGGGACAGGGGACAGCCCCAGCATTTT. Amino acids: CASSALRDRGQPQHF.

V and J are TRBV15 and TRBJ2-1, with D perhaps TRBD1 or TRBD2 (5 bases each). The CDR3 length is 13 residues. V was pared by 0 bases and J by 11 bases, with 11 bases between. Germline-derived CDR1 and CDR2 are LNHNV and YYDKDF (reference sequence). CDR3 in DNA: TGTGCCACCAGCAGAGATCGAGGGGCTCAGCAGTTCTTC. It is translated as CATSRDRGAQQFF.

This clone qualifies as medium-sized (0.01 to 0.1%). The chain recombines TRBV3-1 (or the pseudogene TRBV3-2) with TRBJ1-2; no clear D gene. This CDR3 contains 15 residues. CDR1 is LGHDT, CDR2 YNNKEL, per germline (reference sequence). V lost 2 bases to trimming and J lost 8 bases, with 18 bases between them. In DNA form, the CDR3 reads TGTGCCAGCAGCCAACAACGCCCGGGAGCAAGGGGCTACACCTTC. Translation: CASSQQRPGARGYTF.